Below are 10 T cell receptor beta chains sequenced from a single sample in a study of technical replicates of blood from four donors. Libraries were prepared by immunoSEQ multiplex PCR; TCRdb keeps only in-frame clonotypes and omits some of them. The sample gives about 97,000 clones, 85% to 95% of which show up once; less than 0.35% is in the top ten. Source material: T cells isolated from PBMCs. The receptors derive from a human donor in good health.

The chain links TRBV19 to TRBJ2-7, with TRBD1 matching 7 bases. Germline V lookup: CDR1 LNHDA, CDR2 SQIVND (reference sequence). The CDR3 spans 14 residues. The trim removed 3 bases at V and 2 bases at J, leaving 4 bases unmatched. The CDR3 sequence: CASSMGTAPYEQYF. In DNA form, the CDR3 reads TGTGCCAGTAGTATGGGGACAGCCCCCTACGAGCAGTACTTC.

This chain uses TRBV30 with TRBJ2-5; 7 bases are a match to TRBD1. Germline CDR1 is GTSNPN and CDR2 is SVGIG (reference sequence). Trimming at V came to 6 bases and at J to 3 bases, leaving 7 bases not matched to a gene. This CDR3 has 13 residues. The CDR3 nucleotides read TGTGCCTGTTACAGGGGCGGAGAAGAGACCCAGTACTTC. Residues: CACYRGGEETQYF.

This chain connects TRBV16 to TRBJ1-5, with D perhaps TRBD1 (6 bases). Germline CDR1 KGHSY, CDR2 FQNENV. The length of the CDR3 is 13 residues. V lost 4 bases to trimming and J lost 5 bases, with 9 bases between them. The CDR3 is CASSPQGYQPQHF. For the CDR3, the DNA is TGTGCCAGCAGCCCCCAGGGGTATCAGCCCCAGCATTTT.

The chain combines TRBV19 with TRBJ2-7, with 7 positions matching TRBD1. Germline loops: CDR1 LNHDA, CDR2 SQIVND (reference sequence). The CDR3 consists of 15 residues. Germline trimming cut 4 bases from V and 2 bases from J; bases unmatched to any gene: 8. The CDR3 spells CASSSEHRGTYEQYF. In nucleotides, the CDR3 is TGTGCCAGTAGTAGTGAGCACAGGGGAACCTACGAGCAGTACTTC.

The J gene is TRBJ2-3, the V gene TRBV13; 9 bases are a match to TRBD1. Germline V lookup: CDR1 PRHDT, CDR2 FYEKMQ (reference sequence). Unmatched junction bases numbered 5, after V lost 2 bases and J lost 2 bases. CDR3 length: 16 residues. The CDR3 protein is CASSLTGGSVTDTQYF. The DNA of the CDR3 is TGTGCCAGCAGCTTAACAGGGGGCTCGGTCACAGATACGCAGTATTTT.

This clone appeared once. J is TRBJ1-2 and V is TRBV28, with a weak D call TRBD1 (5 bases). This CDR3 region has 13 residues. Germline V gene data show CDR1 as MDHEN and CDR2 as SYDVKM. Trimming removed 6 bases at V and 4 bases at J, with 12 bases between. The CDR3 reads CASRSGHFYGYTF. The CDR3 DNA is TGTGCCAGCAGATCCGGACACTTCTATGGCTACACCTTC.

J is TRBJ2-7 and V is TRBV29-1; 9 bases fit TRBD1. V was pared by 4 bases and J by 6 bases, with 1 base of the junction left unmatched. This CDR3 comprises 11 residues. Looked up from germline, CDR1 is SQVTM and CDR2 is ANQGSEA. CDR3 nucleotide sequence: TGCAGCGTTGGACAGGGGGGCGAGCAGTACTTC. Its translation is CSVGQGGEQYF.

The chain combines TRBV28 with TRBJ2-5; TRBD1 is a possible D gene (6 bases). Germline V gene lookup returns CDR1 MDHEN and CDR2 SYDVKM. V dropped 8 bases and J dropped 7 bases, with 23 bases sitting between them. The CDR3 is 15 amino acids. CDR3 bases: TGTGCCAGCGACAGAGGGGACACTATCTGGGGGACCCAGTACTTC. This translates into CASDRGDTIWGTQYF.

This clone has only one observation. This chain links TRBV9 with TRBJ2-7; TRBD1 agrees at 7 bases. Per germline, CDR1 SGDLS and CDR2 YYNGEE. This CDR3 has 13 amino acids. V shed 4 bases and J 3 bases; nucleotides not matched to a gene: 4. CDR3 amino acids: CASSIGQDYEQYF. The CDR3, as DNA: TGTGCCAGCAGCATTGGACAGGACTACGAGCAGTACTTC. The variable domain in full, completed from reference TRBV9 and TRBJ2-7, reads DSGVTQTPKHLITATGQRVTLRCSPRSGDLSVYWYQQSLDQGLQFLIQYYNGEERAKGNILERFSAQQFPDLHSELNLSSLELGDSALYFCASSIGQDYEQYFGPGTRLTVT.

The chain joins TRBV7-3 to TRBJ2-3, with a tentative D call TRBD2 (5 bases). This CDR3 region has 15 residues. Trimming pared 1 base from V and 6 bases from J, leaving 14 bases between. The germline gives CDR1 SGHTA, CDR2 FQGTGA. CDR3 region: CASSLSPRGIDTQYF. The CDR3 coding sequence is TGTGCCAGCAGCTTAAGTCCCCGGGGAATTGATACGCAGTATTTT.